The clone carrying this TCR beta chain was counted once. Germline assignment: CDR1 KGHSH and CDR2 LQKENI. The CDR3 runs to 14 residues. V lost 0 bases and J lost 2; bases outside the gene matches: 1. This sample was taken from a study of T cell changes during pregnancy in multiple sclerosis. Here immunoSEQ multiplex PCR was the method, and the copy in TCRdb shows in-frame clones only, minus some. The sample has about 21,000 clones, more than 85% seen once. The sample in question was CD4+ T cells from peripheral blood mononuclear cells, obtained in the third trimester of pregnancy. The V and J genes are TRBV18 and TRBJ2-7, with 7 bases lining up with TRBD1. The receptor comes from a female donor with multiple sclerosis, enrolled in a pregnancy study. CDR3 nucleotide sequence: TGTGCCAGCTCACCACCGGGACAGCCCTACGAGCAGTACTTC. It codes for CASSPPGQPYEQYF.